This record concerns one T cell receptor beta chain sequence. Its cognate antigen is unknown. The record originates from a study of blood T cells in healthy people across ages. Study-level results: Changes seen in expanded clonotypes were possibly confounded by donor CMV status left unknown.

Germline V gene sequence: CDR1 DFQATT, CDR2 SNEGSKA (reference sequence). This CDR3 is built from 15 residues. The ends were cut back, 2 bases at V and 2 bases at J, with 12 bases in the middle. A second PCR of about 6 to 11 cycles used a sample-barcoded 5' primer and a J-beta primer mix. A single record per CDR3 protein comes from TCRdb applying MiXCR to the 5' RACE reads. The repertoire holds approximately 1,000,000 distinct CDR3 sequences, around two fifths seen once, with less than 15% in the top ten. Specimen: blood. This chain joins TRBV20-1 and TRBJ2-2; D could derive from TRBD1 or TRBD2 (5 bases each). The TCR comes from a man between 18 and 35 years old in good health. CDR3 DNA: TGCAGTGCTAGACAGGGCCGGACTAACACCGGGGAGCTGTTTTTT. Amino acid sequence: CSARQGRTNTGELFF.